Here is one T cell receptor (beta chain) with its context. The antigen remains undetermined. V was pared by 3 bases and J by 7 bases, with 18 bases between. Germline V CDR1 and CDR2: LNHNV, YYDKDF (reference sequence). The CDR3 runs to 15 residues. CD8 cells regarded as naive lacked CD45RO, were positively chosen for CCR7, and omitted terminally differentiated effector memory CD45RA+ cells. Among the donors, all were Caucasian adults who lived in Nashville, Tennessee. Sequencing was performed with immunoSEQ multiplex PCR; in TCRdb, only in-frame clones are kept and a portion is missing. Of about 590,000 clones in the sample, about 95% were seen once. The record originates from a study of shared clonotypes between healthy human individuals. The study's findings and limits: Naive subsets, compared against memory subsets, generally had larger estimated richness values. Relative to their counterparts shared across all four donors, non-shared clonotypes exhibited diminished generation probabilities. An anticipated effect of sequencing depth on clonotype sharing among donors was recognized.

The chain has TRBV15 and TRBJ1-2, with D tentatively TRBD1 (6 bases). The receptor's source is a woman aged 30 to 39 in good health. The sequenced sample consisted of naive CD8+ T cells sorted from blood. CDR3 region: CATSRAEGGAGGYTF. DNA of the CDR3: TGTGCCACCAGCAGGGCCGAGGGGGGCGCAGGTGGCTACACCTTC.